This T cell receptor beta chain comes out of a study of OX40 agonist ivuxolimab in advanced cancers. General observations from the study: There was clonal expansion of CD4+ and CD8+ blood T cells by week 6 at 0.1 to 3.0 mg/kg.

On this clone: As yet, its antigen is unknown.

Clones were sequenced by immunoSEQ multiplex PCR, and TCRdb holds only the in-frame ones, with some missing. Seen here are about 81,000 clones, approximately 94% observed once, and the top ten hold 14%. Germline CDR1 and CDR2: SGHAT and FQNNGV. V lost 11 bases, J lost 2 bases, and 6 bases stayed unmatched. This CDR3 is 13 amino acids long. The origin of this receptor is an adult with an advanced solid tumor such as melanoma, head and neck, liver or kidney cancer. V is TRBV11-2 and J is TRBJ2-7; 10 bases agree with TRBD2. Specimen: CD4+ or CD8+ T cells sorted from blood, collected in a trial of the OX40 agonist ivuxolimab. CDR3 in amino acids: CASAGTSAYEQYF. For the CDR3, the DNA is TGTGCCTCCGCGGGGACTAGCGCCTACGAGCAGTACTTC.